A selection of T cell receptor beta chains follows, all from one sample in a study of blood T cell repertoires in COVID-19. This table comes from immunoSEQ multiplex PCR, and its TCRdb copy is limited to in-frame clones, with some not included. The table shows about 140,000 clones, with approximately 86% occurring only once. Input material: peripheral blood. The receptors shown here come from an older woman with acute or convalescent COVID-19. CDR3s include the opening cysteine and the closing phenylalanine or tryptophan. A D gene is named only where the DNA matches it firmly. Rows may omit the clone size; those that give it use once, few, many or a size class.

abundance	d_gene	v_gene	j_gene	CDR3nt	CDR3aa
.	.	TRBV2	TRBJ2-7	TGTGCCAGCAGTGACGGGACATTCCGCTACGAGCAGTACTTC	CASSDGTFRYEQYF
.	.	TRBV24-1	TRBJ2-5	TGTGCCACCAGCCGGACAAGCGATGTGGGGACCCAGTACTTC	CATSRTSDVGTQYF
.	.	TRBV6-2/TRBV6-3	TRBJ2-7	TGTGCCAGCAGTTACTCCAGGGTCTTCTACGAGCAGTACTTC	CASSYSRVFYEQYF
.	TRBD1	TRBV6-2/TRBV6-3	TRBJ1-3	TGTGCCAGCAGCGACAGGGGGCTTGGAAACACCATATATTTT	CASSDRGLGNTIYF
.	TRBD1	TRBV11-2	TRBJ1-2	TGTGCCAGCAGACCTACAGGGGGCGTTGGCTACACCTTC	CASRPTGGVGYTF
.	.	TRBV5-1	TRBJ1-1	TGCGCCAGCAGCTTGGCCTCATCCTTCGGTATGAACACTGAAGCTTTCTTT	CASSLASSFGMNTEAFF
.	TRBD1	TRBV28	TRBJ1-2	TGTGCCAGCACCTTGAGGCAGGGGGATGGCTACACCTTC	CASTLRQGDGYTF
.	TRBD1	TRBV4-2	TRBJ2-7	TGTGCCAGCAGCCACGGACAGGGGGCGGGTGAGCAGTACTTC	CASSHGQGAGEQYF
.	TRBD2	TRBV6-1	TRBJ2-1	TGTGCCAGCAGTGACACTAGCGGCCCTTACAATGAGCAGTTCTTC	CASSDTSGPYNEQFF
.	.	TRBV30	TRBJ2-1	TGTGCCTGGGATGACTTGAGGGACAATGAGCAGTTCTTC	CAWDDLRDNEQFF
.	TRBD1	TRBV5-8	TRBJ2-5	TGTGCCAGCAGCCGGGACAGGGGGAGAGAGACCCAGTACTTC	CASSRDRGRETQYF
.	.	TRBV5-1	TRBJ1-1	TGCGCCAGCAGCTTCACCGGGAACACTGAAGCTTTCTTT	CASSFTGNTEAFF
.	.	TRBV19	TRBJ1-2	TGTGCCAGTATCGGAGCGACAGAGACTTATGGCTACACCTTC	CASIGATETYGYTF
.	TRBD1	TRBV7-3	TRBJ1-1	TGTGCCAGCAGCCCCAGACAGGGGGCGGGTGAAGCTTTCTTT	CASSPRQGAGEAFF
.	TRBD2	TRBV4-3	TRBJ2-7	TGCGCCAGCAGCCAAGAGGGGCGGGGGGGTCTAGACGAGCAGTACTTC	CASSQEGRGGLDEQYF
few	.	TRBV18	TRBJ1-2	TGTGCCAGCTCAACCCAGGACAAGGGACTCCTCTTC	CASSTQDKGLLF
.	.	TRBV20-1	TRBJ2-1	TGCAGTGCTAGTTCTGGACTATTCTCCTACAATGAGCAGTTCTTC	CSASSGLFSYNEQFF
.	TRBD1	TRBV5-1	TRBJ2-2	TGCGCCAGCAGCTGGGACAGGTCGAACACCGGGGAGCTGTTTTTT	CASSWDRSNTGELFF
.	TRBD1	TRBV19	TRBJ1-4	TGTGCCAGTAGTATAGGGGACAGAACTAATGAAAAACTGTTTTTT	CASSIGDRTNEKLFF
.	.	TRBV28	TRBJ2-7	TGTGCCAGCAGTCCTCTATCGCCGACAGGGAGGAACGAGCAGTACTTC	CASSPLSPTGRNEQYF
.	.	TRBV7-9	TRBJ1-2	TGTGCCAGCAGCCCCGGCGGGACGGCGGACTATGGCTACACCTTC	CASSPGGTADYGYTF
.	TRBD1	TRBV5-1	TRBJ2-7	TGCGCCAGCAGCTCCTCCGGGACAGTGGACGAGCAGTACTTC	CASSSSGTVDEQYF
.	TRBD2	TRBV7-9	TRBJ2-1	TGTGCCAGCAGCTATATGGCCGGGAGGAATGAGCAGTTCTTC	CASSYMAGRNEQFF
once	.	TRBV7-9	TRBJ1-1	TGTGCCAGCAGCCCGGGAGTTGGGGGTCTGAGCACTGAAGCTTTCTTT	CASSPGVGGLSTEAFF
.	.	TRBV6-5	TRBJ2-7	TGTGCCAGCAGTTACTCCGCCAGGGAACCCTCCTACGAGCAGTACTTC	CASSYSAREPSYEQYF